Listed here are 32 T cell receptor beta chains from one sample, sequenced in a study of identical twins. TCRdb reprocessed the 5' RACE reads with MiXCR, giving one entry per CDR3 protein. The table shows a few hundred thousand distinct CDR3 sequences, with 9.5% to 10% occurring only once. The same specimen was also included in a second study, on yellow fever vaccine responses in identical twins.

Source material: PBMCs. The source of these receptors is a woman between 18 and 29 years old in good health.

This clonotype appeared a few times. This chain joins TRBV12-3 or TRBV12-4 and TRBJ2-7, with D perhaps TRBD2 (5 bases). Deletions cut 4 bases from V and 6 bases from J, with 16 bases between. This CDR3 is built from 14 residues. The CDR3 nucleotides read TGTGCCAGCAGTTCGGGATTTCTCGTCGGCGAGCAGTACTTC. This codes for CASSSGFLVGEQYF.

Ten or more counts support this clonotype. The chain combines TRBV4-2 with TRBJ2-7; TRBD1 might be the D (6 bases). The CDR3 is made up of 14 amino acids. Germline loops: CDR1 LGHNA, CDR2 YNFKEQ. V lost 0 bases and J lost 3, with 9 bases in between. The CDR3 spells CASSQEGGVYEQYF. DNA for the CDR3: TGTGCCAGCAGCCAAGAAGGGGGAGTCTACGAGCAGTACTTC.

This clonotype turned up a few times. The chain joins TRBV20-1 to TRBJ2-3; D perhaps matches TRBD2 (6 bases). Trimming left V 3 bases short and J 4 bases short, with 11 bases between. The CDR3 totals 13 residues. The germline V gene has CDR1 DFQATT and CDR2 SNEGSKA (reference sequence). The CDR3 reads CSARVPGADTQYF. The CDR3 DNA reads as TGCAGTGCTAGGGTTCCGGGAGCAGATACGCAGTATTTT.

The chain has TRBV9 and TRBJ1-1; 8 nucleotides line up with TRBD1. V lost 1 base to trimming and J lost 4 bases; unmatched junction nucleotides: 3. CDR3 length: 14 residues. CDR1 is SGDLS, CDR2 YYNGEE, per germline. In DNA, the CDR3 is TGTGCCAGCAGCGTACAGGGGGCTGCCACTGAAGCTTTCTTT. Its translation is CASSVQGAATEAFF.

The chain couples TRBV20-1 to TRBJ2-3; D may be TRBD1 or TRBD2 (5 bases each). The germline V gene encodes CDR1 DFQATT and CDR2 SNEGSKA (reference sequence). There are 14 residues in the CDR3. Between the trimmed V and J ends, which lost 0 bases and 0 bases, there was a span of 7 bases. The chain's CDR3 is CSARDGASTDTQYF. The CDR3 region has the DNA TGCAGTGCTAGAGACGGGGCGAGCACAGATACGCAGTATTTT.

This chain connects TRBV29-1 to TRBJ1-1; maybe TRBD1 (6 bases). Per germline, CDR1 SQVTM and CDR2 ANQGSEA. The length of the CDR3 is 13 residues. Trimming stripped 6 bases from V and 5 bases from J, with 16 bases between. The CDR3 nucleotides read TGCAGCGTAGCTGGGGGCAGTAAGACTGAAGCTTTCTTT. It encodes CSVAGGSKTEAFF.

The chain combines TRBV9 with TRBJ2-1, with 9 bases identical to TRBD1. The V and J ends lost 5 bases and 5 bases, in that order; junction bases with no gene match: 8. This CDR3 comprises 15 residues. The germline CDR1 and CDR2 sequences are SGDLS and YYNGEE. The CDR3 DNA sequence: TGTGCCAGCAGGAGAGGGACAGGGCAAAACAATGAGCAGTTCTTC. Protein sequence: CASRRGTGQNNEQFF. Full variable domain (rest looked up from reference TRBV9 and TRBJ2-1): DSGVTQTPKHLITATGQRVTLRCSPRSGDLSVYWYQQSLDQGLQFLIQYYNGEERAKGNILERFSAQQFPDLHSELNLSSLELGDSALYFCASRRGTGQNNEQFFGPGTRLTVL.

The V and J genes are TRBV7-9 and TRBJ2-3; D is perhaps TRBD2 (6 bases). The V end lost 5 bases, the J end lost 6 bases, and 18 bases lay between the germline ends. This CDR3 spans 15 amino acids. Germline CDR1 reads SEHNR; CDR2 reads FQNEAQ (reference sequence). The CDR3 DNA is TGTGCCAGCAGCAAATGGGCACCCGGAGGGGATACGCAGTATTTT. As protein: CASSKWAPGGDTQYF.

This clonotype was seen ten or more times. The chain carries TRBV12-3 or TRBV12-4 and TRBJ1-2, with D possibly being TRBD1 (5 bases). The CDR3 consists of 12 residues. Trimming removed 8 bases from V and 5 bases from J, with 12 bases in between. CDR3 bases: TGTGCCAGCGTCAGGGCGAGATATGGCTACACCTTC. Its translation: CASVRARYGYTF.

This clonotype was recorded at least ten times. The CDR3 DNA reads as TGTGCCATCAGTGGAAGCGGGACGGCGCAGTATTTT. Translating it yields CAISGSGTAQYF. The genes are TRBV10-3 and TRBJ2-3; TRBD2 matches 7 bases. The J segment lost 10 bases and the V segment lost 4 bases, leaving 5 bases of the junction unmatched. Germline V gene sequence: CDR1 ENHRY, CDR2 SYGVKD. This CDR3 comprises 12 residues.

This clonotype was seen a handful of times. The V call is TRBV5-1, the J call TRBJ2-7, with a possible D match to TRBD1 (6 bases). This CDR3 comprises 13 residues. The V gene lost 4 bases and the J gene lost 6 bases, with 14 bases spanning the gap. Germline V lookup: CDR1 SGHRS, CDR2 YFSETQ. This CDR3 is CASSPGTWGEQYF. In DNA form, the CDR3 reads TGCGCCAGCAGCCCCGGGACATGGGGCGAGCAGTACTTC.

This clonotype has more than one count but fewer than ten. The V gene is TRBV12-3 or TRBV12-4, the J gene TRBJ2-7, with TRBD2 matching 9 bases. The V segment lost 3 bases and the J segment 5 bases; nucleotides outside the gene matches: 8. This CDR3 comprises 15 residues. The CDR3 reads CASSFQAGGRNEQYF. The CDR3 DNA follows: TGTGCCAGCAGTTTCCAAGCGGGGGGAAGGAACGAGCAGTACTTC.

This clonotype appeared a few times. V is TRBV6-1 and J is TRBJ2-7; D could derive from TRBD1 or TRBD2 (5 bases each). Germline V gene sequence: CDR1 MNHNS, CDR2 SASEGT. Trimming took 5 bases from V and 6 from J, leaving 20 bases between them. The CDR3 runs 15 residues. The chain's CDR3 is CASSLLTAGAAEQYF. The CDR3 region has the DNA TGTGCCAGCAGTCTCCTGACCGCCGGGGCTGCCGAGCAGTACTTC.

This clonotype was found a few times. V is TRBV29-1 and J is TRBJ2-1; TRBD1 is a possible D gene (6 bases). The CDR3 has 16 residues. V lost 5 bases, J lost 2 bases, and 19 bases lay in between. Germline V gene lookup returns CDR1 SQVTM and CDR2 ANQGSEA. The CDR3 bases are TGCAGCGTTTGTGAGTCCGGGACATACACCTACAATGAGCAGTTCTTC. Its translation is CSVCESGTYTYNEQFF.

This clonotype was seen at least ten times. The chain uses TRBV29-1 and TRBJ2-5, with 7 bases matching TRBD1. Germline V CDR1 and CDR2: SQVTM, ANQGSEA. Losses at the gene ends were 5 bases for V and 2 bases for J; bases not matched to a gene: 14. The CDR3 sequence is 16 residues long. The CDR3 DNA is TGCAGCGTTATACCAACCTCCGGGACAGCACAAGAGACCCAGTACTTC. Protein sequence: CSVIPTSGTAQETQYF.

V is TRBV20-1 and J is TRBJ2-7; a weak D match, TRBD1 (5 bases). V gave up 0 bases and J gave up 5 bases, with 20 bases separating them. CDR3 length equals 16 residues. Germline CDR1 is DFQATT and CDR2 is SNEGSKA (reference sequence). CDR3: CSARDLFGQGVHEQYF. In nucleotides, the CDR3 is TGCAGTGCTAGAGATCTTTTTGGGCAGGGTGTCCACGAGCAGTACTTC.

This clonotype was recorded at least ten times. This sequence joins TRBV14 and TRBJ1-2, with D perhaps TRBD1 (6 bases). This CDR3 spans 15 amino acids. V was trimmed by 4 bases and J by 4 bases, leaving 16 bases between them. Germline loops: CDR1 SGHDN, CDR2 FVKESK. CDR3 sequence reads: CASSPNRVRGYGYTF. The CDR3 DNA reads as TGTGCCAGCAGCCCCAACAGGGTCAGGGGCTATGGCTACACCTTC. The entire variable domain, with the rest obtained from reference TRBV14 and TRBJ1-2, is as follows: EAGVTQFPSHSVIEKGQTVTLRCDPISGHDNLYWYRRVMGKEIKFLLHFVKESKQDESGMPNNRFLAERTGGTYSTLKVQPAELEDSGVYFCASSPNRVRGYGYTFGSGTRLTVV.

This clonotype came up a few times. The chain joins TRBV7-9 to TRBJ2-1; TRBD1 might be the D (5 bases). This CDR3 spans 16 amino acids. Germline lookup yields CDR1 SEHNR and CDR2 FQNEAQ (reference sequence). Trimming pared 3 bases from V and 4 bases from J, leaving 16 bases between. For the CDR3, the DNA is TGTGCCAGCAGCTTTAGTGACCTAAGGGGTTACAATGAGCAGTTCTTC. This sequence encodes CASSFSDLRGYNEQFF.

This clonotype was recorded many times. V gene TRBV28 combines with J gene TRBJ2-1, with no clear D. Germline-derived CDR1 and CDR2 are MDHEN and SYDVKM. This CDR3 region has 15 residues. Deletions cut 3 bases from V and 5 bases from J, with 14 bases between. This CDR3 is CASSFGLGGNNEQFF. CDR3 in DNA: TGTGCCAGCAGTTTCGGGCTAGGTGGTAACAATGAGCAGTTCTTC.

The J gene is TRBJ2-3, the V gene TRBV12-5; TRBD2 matches at 8 bases. Losses at the gene ends were 4 bases for V and 5 bases for J; bases not matched to a gene: 11. The CDR3 spans 16 residues. Germline V gene sequence: CDR1 LGHNT, CDR2 FRNRAP. This chain's CDR3 is CASGSSTSGLGDTQYF. CDR3 DNA: TGTGCTAGTGGTTCCAGTACTAGCGGCCTCGGAGATACGCAGTATTTT.

The J gene is TRBJ2-7, the V gene TRBV5-5; no clear D. Germline CDR1 SGHKS, CDR2 YYEKEE (reference sequence). This CDR3 contains 15 residues. V was cut by 5 bases and J by 2 bases, with 17 bases left in between. The CDR3 loop reads CASRNGPFSPYEQYF. The CDR3 nucleotides are TGTGCCAGCAGAAATGGACCATTTTCACCCTACGAGCAGTACTTC.

This chain connects TRBV11-3 to TRBJ2-1, with TRBD2 identical over 11 bases. From germline, CDR1 is SGHNT and CDR2 YENEEA. The ends lost 6 bases at V and 7 bases at J; junction bases unmatched: 8. CDR3 length: 15 residues. The CDR3 protein is CASSISGRGANEQFF. The DNA of the CDR3 is TGTGCCAGCAGTATTAGCGGGAGGGGAGCTAATGAGCAGTTCTTC.

At least ten counts were recorded for this clonotype. J is TRBJ2-7 and V is TRBV28; 8 nucleotides line up with TRBD2. V was clipped by 8 bases and J by 3 bases; unmatched bases: 6. From germline, CDR1 is MDHEN and CDR2 SYDVKM. The CDR3 has 13 residues. The CDR3 loop is CASWMAGGYEQYF. The CDR3 DNA sequence: TGTGCCAGCTGGATGGCGGGGGGCTACGAGCAGTACTTC.

The chain combines TRBV12-3 or TRBV12-4 with TRBJ2-7; D perhaps matches TRBD2 (6 bases). The CDR3 spans 12 residues. V was cut by 3 bases and J by 7 bases, with 10 bases left in between. CDR3 coding DNA: TGTGCCAGCAGTTTGGGGAGGTGGGAGCAGTACTTC. Its translation: CASSLGRWEQYF.

V and J are TRBV6-2 or TRBV6-3 and TRBJ2-1; D gene uncertain. CDR3 length: 13 amino acids. The germline V and J ends were trimmed by 5 bases and 4 bases, with 9 bases remaining between them. Germline V gene data show CDR1 as MNHEY and CDR2 as SVGEGT. The CDR3 DNA reads TGTGCCAGCAGTCCGATAGAGTACAATGAGCAGTTCTTC. Translation gives CASSPIEYNEQFF.

V usage is TRBV28 and J usage is TRBJ2-7; D not certain. Germline assignment: CDR1 MDHEN and CDR2 SYDVKM. The CDR3 length is 13 residues. The germline V and J ends were trimmed by 6 bases and 2 bases, with 11 bases remaining between them. The CDR3: CASRRSRPYEQYF. CDR3 DNA sequence: TGTGCCAGCAGGCGGTCCCGCCCCTACGAGCAGTACTTC.

This clonotype was picked up many times. J is TRBJ1-5 and V is TRBV12-3 or TRBV12-4; D is perhaps TRBD1 (5 bases). The CDR3 is made up of 14 amino acids. V was trimmed by 3 bases and J by 4 bases, leaving 10 bases between them. In DNA form, the CDR3 reads TGTGCCAGCAGTTTTCCCGGGGGGAATCAGCCCCAGCATTTT. It is translated as CASSFPGGNQPQHF.

This chain joins TRBV29-1 and TRBJ2-3, with 9 bases identical to TRBD2. Germline V CDR1 and CDR2: SQVTM, ANQGSEA. V lost 4 bases to trimming and J lost 3 bases; unmatched junction nucleotides: 2. This CDR3 is 13 amino acids long. CDR3 sequence reads: CSVGLAATDTQYF. The CDR3 nucleotides are TGCAGCGTTGGACTAGCGGCTACAGATACGCAGTATTTT.

The chain uses TRBV7-9 and TRBJ2-7; TRBD1 matches 7 bases. Germline loops: CDR1 SEHNR, CDR2 FQNEAQ (reference sequence). The ends lost 5 bases at V and 3 bases at J; junction bases unmatched: 10. CDR3 length equals 15 residues. The CDR3 loop reads CASSLVTAGGYEQYF. The CDR3 DNA sequence: TGTGCCAGCAGCCTAGTAACGGCAGGGGGCTACGAGCAGTACTTC. The full variable domain, with the rest looked up from reference TRBV7-9 and TRBJ2-7, is DTGVSQNPRHKITKRGQNVTFRCDPISEHNRLYWYRQTLGQGPEFLTYFQNEAQLEKSRLLSDRFSAERPKGSFSTLEIQRTEQGDSAMYLCASSLVTAGGYEQYFGPGTRLTVT.

This clonotype was found a few times. The chain recombines TRBV4-2 with TRBJ2-5, with D perhaps matching TRBD2 (5 bases). Deletions cut 1 base from V and 0 bases from J, with 9 bases between. CDR3 length: 15 amino acids. Germline values: CDR1 LGHNA, CDR2 YNFKEQ. The CDR3 DNA reads as TGTGCCAGCAGCCAAGGGAGAGGGAACCAAGAGACCCAGTACTTC. It codes for CASSQGRGNQETQYF.

V is TRBV12-3 or TRBV12-4 and J is TRBJ2-7; 10 bases align to TRBD1. The junction had 8 bases not matched to a gene; V was cut back by 6 bases and J by 3 bases. This CDR3 spans 15 amino acids. The CDR3 DNA sequence: TGTGCCAGCAGCCGCTTCGGGACAGGGGACTACGAGCAGTACTTC. This sequence encodes CASSRFGTGDYEQYF.

Many counts were recorded for this clonotype. One end of the junction does not line up with germline, which may come from a read error. The J gene is TRBJ2-5, the V gene TRBV7-2, with D unresolved. The CDR3 has 9 residues. CDR1 and CDR2 from the germline V gene are SGHTA and FQGNSA. The CDR3 bases are TGTGCCAGCAGCGCGATACCCGAATTC. This codes for CASSAIPEF.